This T cell receptor (beta chain) was captured by sequencing in a study of T cells in Graves' hyperthyroidism and ophthalmopathy. Study-level results: Blood samples included most of the expanded thyroid clonotypes exceeding 0.001. Using 13 V-J features, a model discriminated ophthalmopathy from stable hyperthyroidism.

The CDR3 regions of TCR beta were amplified from RNA transcripts. First-round RT-PCR with HTBI primers amplified the TCR CDR3 region. TCRdb fed the multiplex PCR reads into MiXCR, producing one record per CDR3 protein. The sample holds around 620,000 distinct CDR3 sequences, 13% to 15% seen once. This clonotype was counted many times. Its target is not known. Investigators excluded patients with uncontrolled infection, other autoimmune disease, pregnancy or lactation. This receptor was identified in a woman under 30 with Graves' ophthalmopathy. Source material: blood.

The CDR3 sequence is CASSLGARVREGLLTFYNEQFF. Here the CDR3 DNA reads TGTGCCAGCAGTTTAGGGGCCCGAGTTCGGGAGGGCCTTCTTACCTTCTACAATGAGCAGTTCTTC. The chain carries TRBV27 and TRBJ2-1, with TRBD2 matching 8 bases. CDR3 length: 22 amino acids. CDR1 and CDR2 (germline): MNHEY, SMNVEV (reference sequence). With 2 bases clipped from V and 3 bases from J, the junction kept 24 bases outside the gene matches.